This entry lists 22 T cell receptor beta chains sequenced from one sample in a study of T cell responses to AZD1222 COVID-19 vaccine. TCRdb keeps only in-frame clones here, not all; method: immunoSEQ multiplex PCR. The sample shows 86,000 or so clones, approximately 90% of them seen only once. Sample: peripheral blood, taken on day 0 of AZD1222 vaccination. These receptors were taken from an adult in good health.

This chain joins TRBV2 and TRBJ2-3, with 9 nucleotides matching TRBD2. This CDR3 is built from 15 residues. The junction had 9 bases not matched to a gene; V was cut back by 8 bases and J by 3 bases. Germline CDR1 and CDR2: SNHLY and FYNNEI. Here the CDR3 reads CASVGSGSTTDTQYF. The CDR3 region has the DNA TGTGCCAGCGTCGGTAGCGGGAGTACAACAGATACGCAGTATTTT.

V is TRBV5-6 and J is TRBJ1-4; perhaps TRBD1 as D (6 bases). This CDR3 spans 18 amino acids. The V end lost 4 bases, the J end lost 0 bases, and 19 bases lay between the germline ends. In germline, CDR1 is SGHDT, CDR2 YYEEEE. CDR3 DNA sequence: TGTGCCAGCAGCCCTCCTGAGGGGGTTTCCGCAACTAATGAAAAACTGTTTTTT. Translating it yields CASSPPEGVSATNEKLFF.

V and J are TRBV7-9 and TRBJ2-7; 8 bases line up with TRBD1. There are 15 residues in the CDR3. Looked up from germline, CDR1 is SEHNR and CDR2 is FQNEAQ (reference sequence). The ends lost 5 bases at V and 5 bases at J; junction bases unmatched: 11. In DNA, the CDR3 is TGTGCCAGCAGCCCACGTGGACAGGGAATTAACGAGCAGTACTTC. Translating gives CASSPRGQGINEQYF. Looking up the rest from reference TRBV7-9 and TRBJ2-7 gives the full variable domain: DTGVSQNPRHKITKRGQNVTFRCDPISEHNRLYWYRQTLGQGPEFLTYFQNEAQLEKSRLLSDRFSAERPKGSFSTLEIQRTEQGDSAMYLCASSPRGQGINEQYFGPGTRLTVT.

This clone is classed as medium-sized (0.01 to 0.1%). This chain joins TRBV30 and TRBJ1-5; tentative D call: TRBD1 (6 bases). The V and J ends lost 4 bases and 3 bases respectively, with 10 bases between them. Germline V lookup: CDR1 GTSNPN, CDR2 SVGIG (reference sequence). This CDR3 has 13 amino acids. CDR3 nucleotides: TGTGCCTGGAATGGGGGCGACAATCAGCCCCAGCATTTT. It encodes CAWNGGDNQPQHF.

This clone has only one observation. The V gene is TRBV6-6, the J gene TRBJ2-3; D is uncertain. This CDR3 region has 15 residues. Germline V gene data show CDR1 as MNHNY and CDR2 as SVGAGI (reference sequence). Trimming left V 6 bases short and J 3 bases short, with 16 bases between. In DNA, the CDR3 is TGTGCCAGCAGGGGAACCGAGCCAGGTACAGATACGCAGTATTTT. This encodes CASRGTEPGTDTQYF.

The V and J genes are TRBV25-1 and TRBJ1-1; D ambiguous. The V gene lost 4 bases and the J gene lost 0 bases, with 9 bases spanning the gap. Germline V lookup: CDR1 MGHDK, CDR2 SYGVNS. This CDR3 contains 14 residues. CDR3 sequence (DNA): TGTGCCAGCAGTGGTGCAGGATTGAACACTGAAGCTTTCTTT. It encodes CASSGAGLNTEAFF.

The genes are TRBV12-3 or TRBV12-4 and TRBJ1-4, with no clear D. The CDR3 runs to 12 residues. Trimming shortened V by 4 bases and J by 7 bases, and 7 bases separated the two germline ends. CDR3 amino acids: CASSSRVEKLFF. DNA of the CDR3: TGTGCCAGCAGTTCCCGAGTTGAAAAACTGTTTTTT.

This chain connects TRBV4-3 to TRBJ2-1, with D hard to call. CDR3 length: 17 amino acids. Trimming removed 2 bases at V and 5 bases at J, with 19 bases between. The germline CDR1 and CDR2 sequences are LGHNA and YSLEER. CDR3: CASSQREIRDRNNEQFF. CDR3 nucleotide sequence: TGCGCCAGCAGCCAACGTGAAATAAGGGATAGGAACAATGAGCAGTTCTTC.

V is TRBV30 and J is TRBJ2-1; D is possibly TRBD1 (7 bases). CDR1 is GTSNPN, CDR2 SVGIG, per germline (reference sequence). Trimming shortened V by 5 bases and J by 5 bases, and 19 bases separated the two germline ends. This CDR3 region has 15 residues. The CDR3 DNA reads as TGTGCCTGGGCCCCAGGGGGGCTAGTGGACAATGAGCAGTTCTTC. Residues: CAWAPGGLVDNEQFF.

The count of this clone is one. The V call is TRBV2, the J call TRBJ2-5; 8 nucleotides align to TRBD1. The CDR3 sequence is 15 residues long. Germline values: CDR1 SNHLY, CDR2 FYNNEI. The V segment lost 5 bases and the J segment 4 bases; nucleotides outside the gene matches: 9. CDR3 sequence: CASSPGPTGAETQYF. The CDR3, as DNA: TGTGCCAGCAGTCCGGGGCCGACAGGGGCAGAGACCCAGTACTTC.

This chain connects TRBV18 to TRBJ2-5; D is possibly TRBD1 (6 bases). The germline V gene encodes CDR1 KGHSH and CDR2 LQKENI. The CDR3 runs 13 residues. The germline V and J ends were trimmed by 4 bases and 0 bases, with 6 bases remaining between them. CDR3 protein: CASSRTDQETQYF. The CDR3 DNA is TGTGCCAGCTCACGGACAGACCAAGAGACCCAGTACTTC.

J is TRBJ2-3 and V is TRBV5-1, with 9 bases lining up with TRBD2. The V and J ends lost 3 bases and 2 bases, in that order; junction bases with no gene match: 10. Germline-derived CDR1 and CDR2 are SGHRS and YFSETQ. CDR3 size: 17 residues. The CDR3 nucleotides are TGCGCCAGCAGCTCCATTCAAGGCGGGGGGGCCACAGATACGCAGTATTTT. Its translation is CASSSIQGGGATDTQYF. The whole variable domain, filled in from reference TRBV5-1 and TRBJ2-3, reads KAGVTQTPRYLIKTRGQQVTLSCSPISGHRSVSWYQQTPGQGLQFLFEYFSETQRNKGNFPGRFSGRQFSNSRSEMNVSTLELGDSALYLCASSSIQGGGATDTQYFGPGTRLTVL.

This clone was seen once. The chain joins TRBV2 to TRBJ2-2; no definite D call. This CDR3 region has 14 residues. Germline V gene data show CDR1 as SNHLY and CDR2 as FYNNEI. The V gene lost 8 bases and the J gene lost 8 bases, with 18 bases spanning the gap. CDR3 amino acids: CASRGSSSVGELFF. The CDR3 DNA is TGTGCCAGCCGAGGAAGTAGTTCTGTTGGGGAGCTGTTTTTT. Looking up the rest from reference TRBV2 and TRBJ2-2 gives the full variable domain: EPEVTQTPSHQVTQMGQEVILRCVPISNHLYFYWYRQILGQKVEFLVSFYNNEISEKSEIFDDQFSVERPDGSNFTLKIRSTKLEDSAMYFCASRGSSSVGELFFGEGSRLTVL.

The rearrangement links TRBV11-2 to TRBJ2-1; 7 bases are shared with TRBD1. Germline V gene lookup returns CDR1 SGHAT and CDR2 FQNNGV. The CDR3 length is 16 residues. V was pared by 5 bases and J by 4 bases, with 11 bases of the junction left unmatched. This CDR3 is CASSPVRDRKYNEQFF. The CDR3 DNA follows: TGTGCCAGCAGCCCTGTTCGGGACAGAAAGTACAATGAGCAGTTCTTC.

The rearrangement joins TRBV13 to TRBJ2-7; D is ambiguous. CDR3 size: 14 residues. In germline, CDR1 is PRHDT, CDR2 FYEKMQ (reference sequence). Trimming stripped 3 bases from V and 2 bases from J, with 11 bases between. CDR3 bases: TGTGCCAGCAGCTTTTCCAGGAGCCCCTACGAGCAGTACTTC. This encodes CASSFSRSPYEQYF.

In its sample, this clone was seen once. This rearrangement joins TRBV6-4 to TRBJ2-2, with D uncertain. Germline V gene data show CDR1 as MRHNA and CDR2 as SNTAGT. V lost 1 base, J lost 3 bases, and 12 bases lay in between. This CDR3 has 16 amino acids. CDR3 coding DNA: TGTGCCAGCAGTGACTTGCTAGTTTGGGACACCGGGGAGCTGTTTTTT. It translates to CASSDLLVWDTGELFF.

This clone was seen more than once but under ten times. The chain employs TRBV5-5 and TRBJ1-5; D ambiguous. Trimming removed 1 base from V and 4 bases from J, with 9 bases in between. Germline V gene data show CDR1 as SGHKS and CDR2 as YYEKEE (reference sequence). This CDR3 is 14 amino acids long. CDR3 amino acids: CASSLSTLNQPQHF. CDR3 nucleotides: TGTGCCAGCAGCTTGTCCACACTTAATCAGCCCCAGCATTTT.

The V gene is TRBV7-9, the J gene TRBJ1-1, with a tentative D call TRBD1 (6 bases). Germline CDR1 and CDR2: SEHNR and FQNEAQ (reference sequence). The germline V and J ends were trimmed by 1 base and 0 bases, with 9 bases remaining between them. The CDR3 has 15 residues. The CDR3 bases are TGTGCCAGCAGCTTAGTCCAGGGGATGAACACTGAAGCTTTCTTT. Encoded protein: CASSLVQGMNTEAFF.

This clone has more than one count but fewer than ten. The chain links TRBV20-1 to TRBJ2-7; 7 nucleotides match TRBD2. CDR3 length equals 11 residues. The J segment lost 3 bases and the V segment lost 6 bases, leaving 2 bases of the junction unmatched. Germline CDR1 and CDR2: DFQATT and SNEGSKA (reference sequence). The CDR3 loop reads CSAGLVYEQYF. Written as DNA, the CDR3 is TGCAGTGCCGGACTAGTCTACGAGCAGTACTTC.

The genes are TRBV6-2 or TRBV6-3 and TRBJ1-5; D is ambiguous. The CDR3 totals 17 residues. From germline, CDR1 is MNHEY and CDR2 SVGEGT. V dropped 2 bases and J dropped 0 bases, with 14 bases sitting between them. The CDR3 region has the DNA TGTGCCAGCAGTTACCGGCCCAGAACCAATAGCAATCAGCCCCAGCATTTT. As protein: CASSYRPRTNSNQPQHF.

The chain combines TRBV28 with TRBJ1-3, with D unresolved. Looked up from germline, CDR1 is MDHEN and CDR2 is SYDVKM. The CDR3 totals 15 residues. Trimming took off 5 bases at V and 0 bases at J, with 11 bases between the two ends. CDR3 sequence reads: CASSRRPNSGNTIYF. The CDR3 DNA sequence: TGTGCCAGCAGTCGTCGACCGAACTCTGGAAACACCATATATTTT.

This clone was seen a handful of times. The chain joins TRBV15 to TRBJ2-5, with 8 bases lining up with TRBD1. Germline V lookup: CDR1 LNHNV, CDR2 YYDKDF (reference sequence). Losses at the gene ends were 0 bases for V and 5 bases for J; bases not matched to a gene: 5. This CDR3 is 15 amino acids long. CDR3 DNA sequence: TGTGCCACCAGCAGAGATAGGACAGGGCTTGAGACCCAGTACTTC. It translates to CATSRDRTGLETQYF.